Listed below are T cell receptor beta chains from one sample, sequenced in a study of blood T cell repertoires in COVID-19. Repertoires were generated with immunoSEQ multiplex PCR, while TCRdb's copy carries only in-frame clones and drops some. The sample contains 200,000 to 250,000 clones, over 75% of which appear only once. The sample comprised PBMCs or T cells enriched from blood (not recorded which). These receptor sequences come from a man under 40 with acute COVID-19. The CDR3 runs from the conserved cysteine through the conserved F or W. The D gene is left open where the match is weak. Clone sizes are given selectively: once, few, many, or a class where the clone is expanded.

once TRBJ1-1 TRBV5-6 TRBD1 TGTGCCAGCACAGCCAGGACAGGGGGGGCCACTGAAGCTTTCTTT CASTARTGGATEAFF
NA TRBJ2-3 TRBV5-6 NA TGTGCCAGCAGCTTGGGGCAGTCCGGGTATACGCAGTATTTT CASSLGQSGYTQYF
NA TRBJ1-5 TRBV2 NA TGTGCCAGCAGTGAAGGGTTAGCGGGGGACCGTCAGCCCCAGCATTTT CASSEGLAGDRQPQHF
once TRBJ1-4 TRBV11-2 NA TGTGCCAGCAGCTTATCGGGCAGGGCGGCCGAAAAACTGTTTTTT CASSLSGRAAEKLFF
few TRBJ1-6 TRBV5-4 NA TGTGCCAGCAGCTTGGAGACAGATAATTCACCCCTCCACTTT CASSLETDNSPLHF
NA TRBJ2-5 TRBV28 TRBD1 TGTGCCAGCAGCCCCCGGGACAGGGGGCCTGAGACCCAGTACTTC CASSPRDRGPETQYF
NA TRBJ2-5 TRBV7-3 NA TGTGCCAGCAGCTCAATCTATCCCGAGGAGACCCAGTACTTC CASSSIYPEETQYF
NA TRBJ1-3 TRBV2 NA TGTGCCAGCAGTGGGGGAGCGGCTCTCTCCTATTTT CASSGGAALSYF
few TRBJ1-2 TRBV6-1 TRBD1 TGTGCCAGCAGTGATTCGACAGGGAGTATTCACTATGGCTACACCTTC CASSDSTGSIHYGYTF
NA TRBJ1-2 TRBV3-1/TRBV3-2 NA TGTGCCAGCAGCCAAGAGGGGGCGCGGGTTGGCTACACCTTC CASSQEGARVGYTF
once TRBJ1-2 TRBV5-6 TRBD1 TGTGCCAGCAGCTTGCTCGGGACAGGGGGCGTAGGTGGTGGCTACACCTTC CASSLLGTGGVGGGYTF
many TRBJ2-6 TRBV9 TRBD2 TGTGCCAGCAGCGTAGTTAGCGGGGGGGCGTTAAGGGCCAACGTCCTGACTTTC CASSVVSGGALRANVLTF
once TRBJ2-3 TRBV5-4 NA TGTGCCAGCAGCCCAGGACAGATTCGATTCACAGATACGCAGTATTTT CASSPGQIRFTDTQYF
NA TRBJ1-1 TRBV20-1 NA TGCAGTGCTAGAGTTCTCACTGAAGCTTTCTTT CSARVLTEAFF
NA TRBJ2-7 TRBV11-3 NA TGTGCCAGCAGCTTAATGGACCGATTGGAGGGGAGCAGCGAGCAGTACTTC CASSLMDRLEGSSEQYF
NA TRBJ1-1 TRBV7-3 NA TGTGCCAGCAGCTTAGGCCAGGGGAACACTGAAGCTTTCTTT CASSLGQGNTEAFF
NA TRBJ1-1 TRBV3-1/TRBV3-2 NA TGTGCCAGCAGCCTAGGAGCCTTGTCGGGCCTTAAAGGGGGAGCTTTCTTT CASSLGALSGLKGGAFF
few TRBJ2-3 TRBV5-1 NA TGCGCCAGCAGCTTGTTCGGCACAGATACGCAGTATTTT CASSLFGTDTQYF
NA TRBJ2-1 TRBV19 TRBD2 TGTGCCAGTAGTGTGATGACTAGCGGGGGACACAATGAGCAGTTCTTC CASSVMTSGGHNEQFF
NA TRBJ1-1 TRBV5-1 TRBD1 TGCGCCAGCAGCCCCAGGGGGATGAACACTGAAGCTTTCTTT CASSPRGMNTEAFF
NA TRBJ2-3 TRBV6-1 NA TGTGCCAGCAGTGAATGGCGGGGGCAAAATCGGGGCACAGATACGCAGTATTTT CASSEWRGQNRGTDTQYF
NA TRBJ2-7 TRBV5-5 TRBD2 TGTGCCAGCAGTCTAGCGGACCTTGGTTTGGCGCAGTACTTC CASSLADLGLAQYF
few TRBJ1-6 TRBV6-1 NA TGTGCCAGCAGTGACGAGGGGGTTTGGTCCTATAATTCACCCCTCCACTTT CASSDEGVWSYNSPLHF
NA TRBJ1-2 TRBV30 NA TGTGCCTGGAACTCATTCTATGGCTACACCTTC CAWNSFYGYTF
NA TRBJ2-1 TRBV9 NA TGTGCCAGCAGCGCCTCAGGCCTAAGCTCCTACAATGAGCAGTTCTTC CASSASGLSSYNEQFF
NA TRBJ1-3 TRBV29-1 TRBD1 TGCAGCGGGGGGGACAGGGACGGGGGAGCTGGAAACACCATATATTTT CSGGDRDGGAGNTIYF
NA TRBJ2-7 TRBV30 NA TGTGCCTGGAGTCTAGCGCGCGAGCAGTACTTC CAWSLAREQYF
NA TRBJ1-2 TRBV2 NA TGTGCCAGCAGCCCATTCGGCAGGCAGTATGGCTACACCTTC CASSPFGRQYGYTF
NA TRBJ2-7 TRBV28 TRBD2 TGTGCCAGCAGTTGGAGGGGGACTAGCGTGTACGAGCAGTACTTC CASSWRGTSVYEQYF
few TRBJ2-7 TRBV28 TRBD2 TGTGCCAGCAGACAGATAGCGGGGGGTTACGAGCAGTACTTC CASRQIAGGYEQYF
NA TRBJ1-1 TRBV25-1 NA TGTGCCAGCAGTGACTGGAGACAAGCTTTCTTT CASSDWRQAFF
NA TRBJ2-2 TRBV6-5 NA TGTGCCAGCAGGAACGGGGAAAACACCGGGGAGCTGTTTTTT CASRNGENTGELFF
NA TRBJ2-1 TRBV9 TRBD2 TGTGCCAGCAGCCCCAGCGGGGGGGCATCCTACAATGAGCAGTTCTTC CASSPSGGASYNEQFF
NA TRBJ2-1 TRBV11-3 TRBD2 TGTGCCAGCAGCACCGACGGGGGGGCCTACAATGAGCAGTTCTTC CASSTDGGAYNEQFF
NA TRBJ1-1 TRBV5-1 TRBD1 TGCGCCAGCAGCTTCGGGGGACAGGGGAGTATTGGCACTGAAGCTTTCTTT CASSFGGQGSIGTEAFF
NA TRBJ1-4 TRBV29-1 NA TGCAGCGCAAGCATGACAGGCCCAACTAATGAAAAACTGTTTTTT CSASMTGPTNEKLFF
NA TRBJ1-2 TRBV19 NA TGTGCCAGTAGTATACTCCGCGGCCTCTATGGCTACACCTTC CASSILRGLYGYTF
NA TRBJ2-7 TRBV18 NA TGTGCCAGCTCGCCCGGGACACCTTCTTTCGAGCAGTACTTC CASSPGTPSFEQYF
NA TRBJ1-1 TRBV9 TRBD1 TGTGCCAGCAGCGTAGAGCCGGGACAGATGAACACTGAAGCTTTCTTT CASSVEPGQMNTEAFF
NA TRBJ1-2 TRBV6-5 TRBD1 TGTGCCAGCAGCCGGACAGGGCTTAACTATGGCTACACCTTC CASSRTGLNYGYTF
NA TRBJ1-5 TRBV3-1/TRBV3-2 NA TGTGCCAGCAGCTCAGATTATAGCAATCAGCCCCAGCATTTT CASSSDYSNQPQHF
many TRBJ1-4 TRBV10-1 TRBD1 TGCGCCAGCAGAGTTCCCCGGGACAGAAATGAAAAACTGTTTTTT CASRVPRDRNEKLFF
NA TRBJ1-1 TRBV3-1/TRBV3-2 NA TGTGCCAGCAGCACCTTTTCGGGTACTGAAGCTTTCTTT CASSTFSGTEAFF
NA TRBJ2-5 TRBV5-5 TRBD2 TGTGCCAGCAGCTCCCTTAGCGGGGGGGCGGGAGAGACCCAGTACTTC CASSSLSGGAGETQYF
NA TRBJ2-2 TRBV19 NA TGTGCCAGTAGTATCGCAGGGTCAAACACCGGGGAGCTGTTTTTT CASSIAGSNTGELFF
NA TRBJ2-5 TRBV3-1/TRBV3-2 NA TGTGCCAGCACCCCCCGGGGGAGAGAGACCCAGTACTTC CASTPRGRETQYF
NA TRBJ1-1 TRBV9 TRBD1 TGTGCCAGCAGCCACCCCCGGACAGGACTGAACACTGAAGCTTTCTTT CASSHPRTGLNTEAFF
NA TRBJ1-2 TRBV5-1 TRBD1 TGCGCCAGCAGCTCGGGACAGGGAGAAGGCTACACCTTC CASSSGQGEGYTF
NA TRBJ1-1 TRBV7-9 NA TGTGCCAGCAGCTCAACCGCGGGGACTGAAGCTTTCTTT CASSSTAGTEAFF
NA TRBJ2-7 TRBV6-1 NA TGTGCCAGCAGTGAAACGCTCGGGCAGTACTTC CASSETLGQYF
NA TRBJ1-3 TRBV5-4 NA TGTGCCAGCAGCGACCCGCTGCGGGCTGGAAACACCATATATTTT CASSDPLRAGNTIYF
NA TRBJ2-3 TRBV7-9 NA TGTGCCAGCAGCGCTATCCCGGGACAAGCCACAGATACGCAGTATTTT CASSAIPGQATDTQYF
NA TRBJ1-1 TRBV9 NA TGTGCCAGCAGCCTAGACGAGGTTCTAGCTGAAGCTTTCTTT CASSLDEVLAEAFF
NA TRBJ1-5 TRBV6-1 TRBD1 TGTGCCAGCAGTGACCAGGGGGGCAGCAATCAGCCCCAGCATTTT CASSDQGGSNQPQHF